Shown below are 3 T cell receptor beta chains from a single sample sequenced in a study of blood T cell repertoires in COVID-19. TCRdb's copy holds only in-frame clones and misses some; the assay was immunoSEQ multiplex PCR. The sample carries about 100,000 clones, over 75% recorded once. The specimen was peripheral blood. The receptors come from a human donor in a cohort sampled during active COVID-19.

This chain links TRBV5-4 with TRBJ2-7; 7 positions match TRBD2. Trimming at V came to 4 bases and at J to 1 base, leaving 8 bases not matched to a gene. Germline CDR1 is SGHNT and CDR2 is YYREEE (reference sequence). The CDR3 consists of 15 residues. The CDR3 is CASSPEGGRSYEQYF. The CDR3 DNA is TGTGCCAGCAGCCCTGAGGGCGGGAGATCCTACGAGCAGTACTTC.

The chain joins TRBV6-5 to TRBJ1-2; D might be TRBD1 (5 bases). Germline CDR1 reads MNHEY; CDR2 reads SVGAGI. V lost 7 bases, J lost 6 bases, and 12 bases lay in between. This CDR3 contains 12 residues. CDR3 sequence (DNA): TGTGCCAGCACCAAAGGGGCGCATGGCTACACCTTC. It yields the protein CASTKGAHGYTF.

This rearrangement joins TRBV19 to TRBJ2-3; TRBD1 matches at 8 bases. This CDR3 has 16 residues. Losses at the gene ends were 4 bases for V and 4 bases for J; bases not matched to a gene: 10. Germline V gene data show CDR1 as LNHDA and CDR2 as SQIVND (reference sequence). The CDR3 DNA sequence: TGTGCCAGTAGTACCTACGACAGGGGCATTCCAGATACGCAGTATTTT. As protein: CASSTYDRGIPDTQYF.